This T cell receptor beta chain was captured by sequencing in a study of response to subunit inactivated influenza vaccine. The CDR3 extends over 17 amino acids. Germline V gene lookup returns CDR1 PRHDT and CDR2 FYEKMQ (reference sequence). The junction had 3 bases not matched to a gene; V was cut back by 0 bases and J by 0 bases. Each CDR3 protein is one row after TCRdb ran MiXCR on the RT-PCR reads. The sample lists some 200,000 distinct CDR3 sequences, 9.5% to 15% occurring once. This clonotype has only one observation. The same specimen was also included in a second study, on T cells expressing NK-cell markers. As that report states: The authors made TCR beta cDNA libraries by 5'RACE template switching. This switching added a universal primer site and UMIs. CD3+CD56+NKG2C+, CD3+CD56+NKG2C- and CD3+CD56-NKG2C+ T cells, once sorted, supplied the TCR beta repertoires. Sequenced donors, eight in total, included seven who were HCMV-seropositive and one who was seronegative. These clonotypes additionally ranked first within the CD3+CD56-NKG2C+ fraction of several donors.

The gene calls are TRBV13 and TRBJ2-3; 10 nucleotides agree with TRBD2. The receptor was isolated from a man over 45 who received an inactivated influenza vaccine. The sample in question was CD8+ T cells sorted from PBMCs, obtained roughly 13 days after vaccination. Written as DNA, the CDR3 is TGTGCCAGCAGCTTAGGGGGAGCGGGGGGGAGCACAGATACGCAGTATTTT. Translation: CASSLGGAGGSTDTQYF.